The 26 T cell receptor beta chains presented below share a single source sample, sequenced in a study of monozygotic twins with inflammatory bowel disease (dated by TCRdb to between 2018 and 2021). Libraries were prepared through 5' RACE. TCRdb lists the instrument as Illumina HiSeq 2500. Following TCRdb reprocessing, every CDR3 protein sequence forms one entry, and DNA is not provided. The data table for this sample lists 85,000 to 110,000 distinct CDR3 sequences. 1.5% to 2% of the sample goes to the ten largest clones. Sequenced input: blood. These receptors were collected from a human donor with ulcerative colitis or Crohn's disease, or a healthy co-twin of an affected twin (not recorded which).

The V call is TRBV9, the J call TRBJ2-5; TCRdb indicates TRBD2, and absent DNA this call remains unverified. Germline V gives CDR1 SGDLS, CDR2 YYNGEE. The CDR3 totals 16 residues. The CDR3: CASSPPSGGFQETQYF.

V is TRBV20-1 and J is TRBJ2-3. The germline CDR1 and CDR2 sequences are DFQATT and SNEGSKA (reference sequence). The CDR3 has 12 residues. The CDR3 sequence: CSANGDTDTQYF.

The chain uses TRBV19 and TRBJ1-5. The CDR3 contains 15 residues. Germline CDR1 LNHDA, CDR2 SQIVND (reference sequence). CDR3 protein: CASSIGDYSNQPQHF. The full variable domain, its missing parts supplied by reference TRBV19 and TRBJ1-5, is DGGITQSPKYLFRKEGQNVTLSCEQNLNHDAMYWYRQDPGQGLRLIYYSQIVNDFQKGDIAEGYSVSREKKESFPLTVTSAQKNPTAFYLCASSIGDYSNQPQHFGDGTRLSIL.

The chain combines TRBV4-3 with TRBJ2-3; there is no DNA to check the TCRdb D call of TRBD1. Germline CDR1 is LGHNA and CDR2 is YSLEER. The CDR3 consists of 16 residues. The CDR3: CASSPRGRGLIDTQYF.

The chain combines TRBV5-1 with TRBJ2-7. Germline CDR1 SGHRS, CDR2 YFSETQ. This CDR3 contains 13 residues. CDR3 region: CASSFGGFYEQYF.

This rearrangement joins TRBV12-3 or TRBV12-4 to TRBJ1-5; TCRdb reports TRBD1, a call that lacks DNA to check it against. CDR3 length equals 16 residues. The CDR3 here is CASSYDRARGNQPQHF.

This sequence joins TRBV7-3 and TRBJ2-1; TCRdb calls TRBD2, which cannot be checked without DNA. Germline values: CDR1 SGHTA, CDR2 FQGTGA. This CDR3 is built from 15 residues. The chain's CDR3 is CASSDYRAPRGEQFF.

This chain connects TRBV6-1 to TRBJ1-2. The CDR3 covers 17 residues. CDR1 and CDR2 (germline): MNHNS, SASEGT. CDR3 in amino acids: CASSEARGPWSPYGYTF.

The chain couples TRBV24-1 to TRBJ1-1; TCRdb returns TRBD1, unconfirmable since there is no DNA. CDR1 KGHDR and CDR2 SFDVKD come from the germline V gene. The CDR3 spans 15 residues. The CDR3 sequence is CATSDPRTGRPEAFF.

The rearrangement links TRBV7-9 to TRBJ1-5; no DNA is available, so the TRBD1 call from TCRdb remains unchecked. The CDR3 runs to 15 residues. The germline V gene has CDR1 SEHNR and CDR2 FQNEAQ (reference sequence). CDR3 sequence: CASSSQGGSNQPQHF.

The rearrangement uses TRBV12-3 or TRBV12-4 and TRBJ1-5; TCRdb indicates TRBD1, and absent DNA this call remains unverified. This CDR3 is 15 amino acids long. The CDR3: CASSHPGGRDQPQHF.

The genes are TRBV4-3 and TRBJ2-7. The germline V gene encodes CDR1 LGHNA and CDR2 YSLEER. There are 13 residues in the CDR3. The CDR3 is CASSQDRGYEQYF.

J is TRBJ1-6 and V is TRBV25-1; with no DNA, the TCRdb D assignment of TRBD1 cannot be verified. This CDR3 contains 16 residues. Germline values: CDR1 MGHDK, CDR2 SYGVNS. The CDR3 sequence is CASSEYDPLIVSPLHF. Full variable domain (outside the CDR3, taken from reference TRBV25-1 and TRBJ1-6): EADIYQTPRYLVIGTGKKITLECSQTMGHDKMYWYQQDPGMELHLIHYSYGVNSTEKGDLSSESTVSRIRTEHFPLTLESARPSHTSQYLCASSEYDPLIVSPLHFGNGTRLTVT.

The rearrangement joins TRBV7-9 to TRBJ1-2; TCRdb outputs TRBD1, but without DNA this stays unchecked. CDR1 is SEHNR and CDR2 is FQNEAQ in the germline V gene (reference sequence). The CDR3 covers 14 residues. The CDR3 is CASSLSSGANGYTF.

The gene calls are TRBV4-2 and TRBJ2-7; TCRdb proposes TRBD1, but this gene call is untestable without DNA. Per the germline V gene, CDR1 is LGHNA and CDR2 is YNFKEQ. The CDR3 is 15 residues long. The CDR3 is CASSQDPSRGIEQYF.

The chain carries TRBV24-1 and TRBJ2-3; checking the TCRdb D call of TRBD1 is not possible without DNA. This CDR3 has 16 residues. Germline V gives CDR1 KGHDR, CDR2 SFDVKD. The CDR3 sequence: CATSDLTGGLRDTQYF.

V usage is TRBV24-1 and J usage is TRBJ2-4; TCRdb indicates TRBD2, and absent DNA this call remains unverified. The CDR3 covers 15 residues. Per the germline V gene, CDR1 is KGHDR and CDR2 is SFDVKD. CDR3 region: CATSDSWTSGNIQYF.

CDR3 residues: CASSLDMGDNYGYTF. The J gene is TRBJ1-2, the V gene TRBV5-4; checking the TCRdb D call of TRBD1 is not possible without DNA. Per the germline V gene, CDR1 is SGHNT and CDR2 is YYREEE (reference sequence). This CDR3 region has 15 residues.

The chain uses TRBV20-1 and TRBJ1-2; lacking DNA, the TRBD1 call made by TCRdb goes unchecked. CDR3 length equals 13 residues. The germline CDR1 and CDR2 sequences are DFQATT and SNEGSKA (reference sequence). CDR3 in amino acids: CSASSGYTYGYTF.

The V gene is TRBV15, the J gene TRBJ1-6; TCRdb selects TRBD1, and the lack of DNA leaves this call unchecked. The CDR3 contains 16 residues. The germline CDR1 and CDR2 sequences are LNHNV and YYDKDF (reference sequence). CDR3: CATRLSNGAYNSPLHF.

This chain connects TRBV4-3 to TRBJ2-7; TCRdb returns TRBD2, unconfirmable since there is no DNA. CDR1 and CDR2 from the germline V gene are LGHNA and YSLEER. The CDR3 totals 17 residues. This CDR3 is CASSQDLTRVRTYEQYF.

This clonotype ranks as medium-sized in terms of frequency. V is TRBV29-1 and J is TRBJ2-2. The CDR3 has 11 residues. Germline loops: CDR1 SQVTM, CDR2 ANQGSEA. CDR3 sequence: CSVVVPGELFF.

The chain has TRBV30 and TRBJ1-5. Germline V lookup: CDR1 GTSNPN, CDR2 SVGIG (reference sequence). The CDR3 is 13 amino acids. The chain's CDR3 is CAWNQGRDQPQHF.

The rearrangement links TRBV5-1 to TRBJ2-7. This CDR3 is built from 14 residues. Germline V gene sequence: CDR1 SGHRS, CDR2 YFSETQ. The CDR3 here is CASSGQRSSYEQYF. Full variable domain (remainder filled in from reference TRBV5-1 and TRBJ2-7): KAGVTQTPRYLIKTRGQQVTLSCSPISGHRSVSWYQQTPGQGLQFLFEYFSETQRNKGNFPGRFSGRQFSNSRSEMNVSTLELGDSALYLCASSGQRSSYEQYFGPGTRLTVT.

The chain links TRBV20-1 to TRBJ2-3; absent DNA, TCRdb's TRBD2 call cannot be checked. The CDR3 is made up of 14 amino acids. CDR1 DFQATT and CDR2 SNEGSKA come from the germline V gene (reference sequence). The CDR3 sequence: CSAGAGGQSDTQYF.

The chain has TRBV3-1 and TRBJ2-3; the D gene TCRdb calls, TRBD1, cannot be checked with no DNA. The length of the CDR3 is 15 residues. Per the germline V gene, CDR1 is LGHDT and CDR2 is YNNKEL (reference sequence). This chain's CDR3 is CATLGRTGSIDTQYF.